This passage covers 30 T cell receptor beta chains from one sample sequenced in a study of PD-L1 blockade in urothelial cancer. The method was immunoSEQ multiplex PCR; TCRdb's version includes in-frame clones alone and lacks a portion of them. The data hold 100,000 or so clones, with 91% observed a single time. The sequences come from PBMCs, collected around atezolizumab (anti-PD-L1) treatment. These receptors all stem from a woman older than 75 with urothelial cancer.

V usage is TRBV7-8 and J usage is TRBJ2-5; no clear D. Trimming pared 1 base from V and 12 bases from J, leaving 12 bases between. This CDR3 is 12 amino acids long. Germline CDR1 SGHVS, CDR2 FQNEAQ. This CDR3 reads CASSLGSGPEYF. CDR3 DNA sequence: TGTGCCAGCAGCTTAGGGTCAGGCCCCGAGTACTTC.

This chain connects TRBV5-1 to TRBJ2-5, with 7 bases lining up with TRBD2. V dropped 3 bases and J dropped 0; count of bases not matched to a gene: 2. Germline CDR1 and CDR2: SGHRS and YFSETQ. CDR3 length: 14 amino acids. CDR3 sequence (DNA): TGCGCCAGCAGCTCTGGGGGGGACCAAGAGACCCAGTACTTC. It encodes CASSSGGDQETQYF.

V and J are TRBV14 and TRBJ2-1; the D gene is possibly TRBD1 (7 bases). Trimming removed 5 bases from V and 10 bases from J, with 12 bases in between. The CDR3 loop spans 12 amino acids. Germline V gives CDR1 SGHDN, CDR2 FVKESK. DNA of the CDR3: TGTGCCAGCAGCGCAGGGGGAGGAGAGCAGTTCTTC. It encodes CASSAGGGEQFF.

V gene TRBV30 combines with J gene TRBJ1-3; TRBD1 is a possible D gene (6 bases). V lost 1 base and J lost 1, with 20 bases in between. This CDR3 is 18 amino acids long. Per the germline V gene, CDR1 is GTSNPN and CDR2 is SVGIG (reference sequence). The CDR3 region is CAWSEGGPLRGSGNTIYF. DNA for the CDR3: TGTGCCTGGAGTGAGGGGGGGCCGTTACGTGGGTCTGGAAACACCATATATTTT.

The CDR3 region is CASSRDSGQPQHF. Written as DNA, the CDR3 is TGCGCCAGCAGCCGGGACAGCGGTCAGCCCCAGCATTTT. This chain joins TRBV10-2 and TRBJ1-5; 7 bases match TRBD1. The CDR3 spans 13 residues. Trimming at V came to 6 bases and at J to 6 bases, leaving 5 bases not matched to a gene. Germline-derived CDR1 and CDR2 are WSHSY and SAAADI.

This clone appeared a single time. The gene calls are TRBV9 and TRBJ2-2, with a weak D call TRBD1 (5 bases). V lost 4 bases and J lost 4, with 14 bases in between. This CDR3 comprises 15 residues. In germline, CDR1 is SGDLS, CDR2 YYNGEE. DNA of the CDR3: TGTGCCAGCAGCACTCAAGACAGTGGCACCGGGGAGCTGTTTTTT. Translation: CASSTQDSGTGELFF. Full variable domain (remainder filled in from reference TRBV9 and TRBJ2-2): DSGVTQTPKHLITATGQRVTLRCSPRSGDLSVYWYQQSLDQGLQFLIQYYNGEERAKGNILERFSAQQFPDLHSELNLSSLELGDSALYFCASSTQDSGTGELFFGEGSRLTVL.

This chain connects TRBV10-3 to TRBJ1-5; 7 nucleotides match TRBD1. CDR1 is ENHRY, CDR2 SYGVKD, per germline. The CDR3 length is 13 residues. V was clipped by 4 bases and J by 6 bases; unmatched bases: 3. The CDR3 loop is CAISADRAQPQHF. CDR3 DNA sequence: TGTGCCATCAGTGCCGACAGGGCTCAGCCCCAGCATTTT.

The chain links TRBV29-1 to TRBJ2-3, with 9 bases lining up with TRBD2. The V segment lost 6 bases and the J segment 8 bases; nucleotides outside the gene matches: 9. Germline CDR1 and CDR2: SQVTM and ANQGSEA. The CDR3 loop spans 13 amino acids. The CDR3 nucleotides read TGCAGCGTGGATCTTACTAGCGGGTCTACGCAGTATTTT. Protein: CSVDLTSGSTQYF.

V and J are TRBV6-6 and TRBJ2-1; the match to TRBD2 covers 7 bases. Germline CDR1 is MNHNY and CDR2 is SVGAGI (reference sequence). The CDR3 runs 15 residues. V lost 5 bases to trimming and J lost 0 bases; unmatched junction nucleotides: 4. CDR3 in DNA: TGTGCCAGCAGTCAACTAGCGCCCTCCTACAATGAGCAGTTCTTC. It codes for CASSQLAPSYNEQFF.

V is TRBV9 and J is TRBJ2-3, with 9 bases fitting TRBD2. V dropped 0 bases and J dropped 3; count of bases not matched to a gene: 5. The V gene's germline CDR1 is SGDLS and CDR2 YYNGEE. This CDR3 contains 16 residues. CDR3 in amino acids: CASSVAAGGSTDTQYF. The CDR3, as DNA: TGTGCCAGCAGCGTAGCAGCGGGAGGTAGTACAGATACGCAGTATTTT.

The chain combines TRBV28 with TRBJ2-1, with D maybe TRBD1 (6 bases). The CDR3 is made up of 15 amino acids. The V end was cut by 5 bases, the J end by 0 bases, with 11 bases between. The germline gives CDR1 MDHEN, CDR2 SYDVKM. This chain's CDR3 is CASSTGTFSYNEQFF. Written as DNA, the CDR3 is TGTGCCAGCAGTACCGGGACATTCTCCTACAATGAGCAGTTCTTC.

This chain uses TRBV2 with TRBJ1-3, with 9 bases lining up with TRBD1. Germline assignment: CDR1 SNHLY and CDR2 FYNNEI. The length of the CDR3 is 15 residues. V shed 8 bases and J 4 bases; nucleotides not matched to a gene: 9. Here the CDR3 DNA reads TGTGCCAGCGGATCCGGGACAGGGAGAGGAAACACCATATATTTT. It encodes CASGSGTGRGNTIYF.

The V and J genes are TRBV30 and TRBJ1-1; 8 nucleotides match TRBD1. The CDR3 loop spans 11 amino acids. V dropped 7 bases and J dropped 10; count of bases not matched to a gene: 8. Germline-derived CDR1 and CDR2 are GTSNPN and SVGIG (reference sequence). The CDR3 nucleotides read TGTGCCTCCCAGGGGGCGGGCCGAGCTTTCTTT. Amino acid sequence: CASQGAGRAFF.

The chain joins TRBV18 to TRBJ2-3, with D uncertain. V was shortened by 2 bases and J by 6 bases, with 9 bases between the two germline ends. CDR1 is KGHSH, CDR2 LQKENI, per germline. CDR3 length: 13 amino acids. The CDR3 DNA reads as TGTGCCAGCTCACCAGAAATCAGGGATACGCAGTATTTT. It encodes CASSPEIRDTQYF.

The chain has TRBV7-2 and TRBJ1-1, with 7 nucleotides matching TRBD1. This CDR3 has 14 amino acids. Germline CDR1 and CDR2: SGHTA and FQGNSA. With V trimmed by 1 base and J by 6 bases, 5 bases remained unmatched. The CDR3 region is CASSLGGGGAEAFF. For the CDR3, the DNA is TGTGCCAGCAGCTTAGGAGGGGGCGGAGCTGAAGCTTTCTTT.

The chain is built from TRBV7-2 and TRBJ1-4, with TRBD1 matching 11 bases. The V segment lost 3 bases and the J segment 8 bases; nucleotides outside the gene matches: 5. Germline V CDR1 and CDR2: SGHTA, FQGNSA. The CDR3 contains 15 residues. The CDR3 DNA reads as TGTGCCAGCAGCTTTACCGGGACAGGGGGGGAAAAACTGTTTTTT. Translated, it gives CASSFTGTGGEKLFF.

The rearrangement links TRBV7-9 to TRBJ1-1; D gene unclear. CDR1 is SEHNR, CDR2 FQNEAQ, per germline (reference sequence). This CDR3 is built from 11 residues. Trimming cost V 4 bases and J 3 bases, with 3 bases left between them. The CDR3 reads CASSSDTEAFF. The CDR3 DNA is TGTGCCAGCAGCTCGGACACTGAAGCTTTCTTT. Complete variable domain (other parts from reference TRBV7-9 and TRBJ1-1): DTGVSQNPRHKITKRGQNVTFRCDPISEHNRLYWYRQTLGQGPEFLTYFQNEAQLEKSRLLSDRFSAERPKGSFSTLEIQRTEQGDSAMYLCASSSDTEAFFGQGTRLTVV.

The chain joins TRBV11-1 to TRBJ1-2; the match to TRBD1 covers 9 bases. This CDR3 is 13 amino acids long. Germline-derived CDR1 and CDR2 are SGHAT and FQDESV (reference sequence). The J segment lost 6 bases and the V segment lost 5 bases, leaving 4 bases of the junction unmatched. The CDR3 protein is CASSPGTGHGYTF. In DNA form, the CDR3 reads TGTGCCAGCAGCCCGGGGACAGGGCATGGCTACACCTTC.

This chain uses TRBV10-1 with TRBJ2-4; 8 bases fit TRBD2. CDR1 and CDR2 from the germline V gene are WNHNN and SYGVQD (reference sequence). V gave up 3 bases and J gave up 6 bases; unmatched junction bases: 7. This CDR3 comprises 15 residues. The CDR3 DNA sequence: TGCGCCAGCAGTGATCTGGGGCTAGCGGGAAACATTCAGTACTTC. Translation: CASSDLGLAGNIQYF.

The chain uses TRBV6-4 and TRBJ2-1; 14 nucleotides align to TRBD2. Germline V lookup: CDR1 MRHNA, CDR2 SNTAGT. CDR3 length: 16 residues. With V trimmed by 5 bases and J by 7 bases, 7 bases remained unmatched. CDR3 DNA sequence: TGTGCCAGCAGTAAGACTAGCGGGAGGGCCTGGAATGAGCAGTTCTTC. This gives the protein CASSKTSGRAWNEQFF.

V and J are TRBV7-9 and TRBJ2-1, with TRBD1 matching over 7 bases. V shed 2 bases and J 4 bases; nucleotides not matched to a gene: 11. Looked up from germline, CDR1 is SEHNR and CDR2 is FQNEAQ (reference sequence). This CDR3 contains 17 residues. This chain's CDR3 is CASSLIGSGTVYNEQFF. The CDR3 DNA follows: TGTGCCAGCAGCTTAATCGGCTCCGGGACAGTTTACAATGAGCAGTTCTTC.

This chain connects TRBV10-3 to TRBJ2-1; TRBD2 matches 11 bases. The CDR3 consists of 14 residues. The V gene end was trimmed by 8 bases and the J gene end by 8 bases; junction bases not matched to a gene: 8. Germline assignment: CDR1 ENHRY and CDR2 SYGVKD. CDR3 in amino acids: CAIRSTSGSDEQFF. The CDR3 DNA follows: TGTGCCATCCGTAGCACTAGCGGGAGCGATGAGCAGTTCTTC.

V gene TRBV9 combines with J gene TRBJ1-5; D is possibly TRBD1 (5 bases). V gave up 4 bases and J gave up 2 bases, with 10 bases separating them. CDR1 and CDR2 (germline): SGDLS, YYNGEE. The CDR3 extends over 14 amino acids. The chain's CDR3 is CASSPRDGNQPQHF. The CDR3 DNA sequence: TGTGCCAGCAGCCCCAGGGATGGCAATCAGCCCCAGCATTTT.

This chain joins TRBV18 and TRBJ1-5; 7 positions match TRBD1. CDR3 length: 14 amino acids. From germline, CDR1 is KGHSH and CDR2 LQKENI. V lost 2 bases and J lost 3; bases outside the gene matches: 1. The CDR3 DNA reads as TGTGCCAGCTCACCAGGGACAGACAATCAGCCCCAGCATTTT. It codes for CASSPGTDNQPQHF.

CDR3 in amino acids: CATTAGNQPQHF. CDR3 coding DNA: TGTGCCACCACCGCGGGCAATCAGCCCCAGCATTTT. The chain links TRBV28 to TRBJ1-5, with D uncertain. This CDR3 is 12 amino acids long. Germline V gives CDR1 MDHEN, CDR2 SYDVKM. The ends were cut back, 10 bases at V and 2 bases at J, with 9 bases in the middle.

The genes are TRBV28 and TRBJ1-1, with D hard to call. Germline V CDR1 and CDR2: MDHEN, SYDVKM. V lost 3 bases to trimming and J lost 3 bases, with 5 bases between them. CDR3 length: 12 residues. The CDR3 sequence is CASSLADTEAFF. The CDR3 DNA follows: TGTGCCAGCAGTTTGGCTGACACTGAAGCTTTCTTT.

The gene calls are TRBV18 and TRBJ1-1; 10 bases map to TRBD1. After removal of 4 bases from V and 5 bases from J, the junction contained 13 bases not matched to a gene. CDR1 is KGHSH and CDR2 is LQKENI in the germline V gene. The CDR3 loop spans 17 amino acids. The CDR3 coding sequence is TGTGCCAGCTCACGACCTACCGGGACAGGGGAGCATACTGAAGCTTTCTTT. It translates to CASSRPTGTGEHTEAFF.

The genes are TRBV2 and TRBJ2-3, with 9 bases fitting TRBD2. The CDR3 is 15 amino acids. CDR1 SNHLY and CDR2 FYNNEI come from the germline V gene. Trimming took 5 bases from V and 1 from J; bases not matched to a gene: 4. CDR3 sequence (DNA): TGTGCCAGCAGTATTAGCGGGAGTGGCACAGATACGCAGTATTTT. Amino acid sequence: CASSISGSGTDTQYF. Combining the CDR3 with reference TRBV2 and TRBJ2-3 gives the whole variable domain EPEVTQTPSHQVTQMGQEVILRCVPISNHLYFYWYRQILGQKVEFLVSFYNNEISEKSEIFDDQFSVERPDGSNFTLKIRSTKLEDSAMYFCASSISGSGTDTQYFGPGTRLTVL.

V gene TRBV19 combines with J gene TRBJ2-1; 14 bases map to TRBD2. The germline CDR1 and CDR2 sequences are LNHDA and SQIVND (reference sequence). V lost 3 bases and J lost 5; bases outside the gene matches: 0. CDR3 length: 15 residues. CDR3 residues: CASSMGLAGDNEQFF. Here the CDR3 DNA reads TGTGCCAGTAGTATGGGACTAGCGGGAGACAATGAGCAGTTCTTC.

The rearrangement uses TRBV7-9 and TRBJ1-4, with 8 positions matching TRBD1. CDR1 and CDR2 from the germline V gene are SEHNR and FQNEAQ (reference sequence). This CDR3 contains 14 residues. With V trimmed by 4 bases and J by 7 bases, 5 bases remained unmatched. CDR3 bases: TGTGCCAGCAGCTCGGGACAGGCGGGTGAAAAACTGTTTTTT. Translation gives CASSSGQAGEKLFF.